A single sample is the source of the 2 T cell receptor beta chains below, sequenced in a study of shared clonotypes between healthy human individuals. The assay was immunoSEQ multiplex PCR, and TCRdb's table has in-frame clones only and misses some. The sample includes about 2,500,000 clones, approximately 90% seen only once; the top ten take over 0.12%. What was sequenced was naive CD4+ T cells sorted from blood. Subset indicated: CD45RA+ positively selected. The receptor source for this set is a man aged 18 to 30 in good health.

On this clone: Other nucleotide sequences in the sample specify the same CDR3. The chain recombines TRBV30 with TRBJ1-1; D remains ambiguous. The CDR3 is 12 amino acids. CDR1 is GTSNPN, CDR2 SVGIG, per germline (reference sequence). Trimming removed 5 bases at V and 0 bases at J, with 7 bases between. CDR3 amino acids: CAWGRLNTEAFF. DNA for the CDR3: TGTGCCTGGGGGCGGTTGAACACTGAAGCTTTCTTT.

The V and J genes are TRBV19 and TRBJ2-3, with D perhaps matching TRBD2 (6 bases). CDR1 and CDR2 from the germline V gene are LNHDA and SQIVND (reference sequence). V lost 4 bases and J lost 6, with 11 bases in between. The CDR3 is made up of 13 amino acids. The CDR3 sequence is CASSTGRGDTQYF. The CDR3 DNA reads as TGTGCCAGTAGTACCGGCCGGGGGGATACGCAGTATTTT.